The text below deals with one T cell receptor beta chain. This clonotype was counted many times. There is no known antigen for this receptor. No clone much larger than this one lies a single base away; base qualities are absent. This entry is derived from a study of T cells in Graves' hyperthyroidism and ophthalmopathy (dated by TCRdb to about 2019). In the study overall: Peripheral blood samples were taken at initial diagnosis, before any treatment was given. To identify distinguishing TCR V-J signatures, a discovery cohort of 90 to 100 patients was used, comprising some 45 with Graves' ophthalmopathy and roughly 60 with stable Graves' hyperthyroidism. Prospective prediction of ophthalmopathy was tested in an independent validation cohort consisting of some 19 hyperthyroidism patients and about 17 patients who later progressed to ophthalmopathy. The 100 discovery patients were randomly divided into training and test sets at a 7:3 ratio. In several Graves' hyperthyroidism patients, the study also compared T-cell repertoires from thyroid tissue with T-cell repertoires from blood. After blood sampling, hyperthyroidism patients were treated with methimazole at a starting dose of 30 mg daily, and ophthalmopathy patients were treated with high-dose intravenous methylprednisolone. The paper describes TCR Vbeta CDR3 sequencing of more than 120 peripheral blood samples, made up of 43 ophthalmopathy patients, roughly 75 hyperthyroidism patients and 17 progressor patients. Paper-wide results and their limitations: In validation, the model predicted progression to ophthalmopathy with approximately 69% sensitivity and less than 80% specificity, a median of approximately 6.7 months before onset. Ophthalmopathy was separated from stable hyperthyroidism by a 13 V-J signature model, with about 86% sensitivity and roughly 81% specificity obtained in cross-validation and 80%/75% obtained in testing. Blood samples also contained most of the expanded thyroid clonotypes (frequency above 0.001), which suggests that blood repertoires may reflect thyroid immune responses. Sample size was not statistically predetermined, and blinding of investigators to group allocation was not performed.

TCR beta CDR3 regions were amplified from RNA transcripts. For the first round of RT-PCR on the TCR CDR3, the HTBI primer set was used together with the Qiagen OneStep RT-PCR kit. A second multiplex PCR round built the libraries, followed by size selection and purification. Sequencing of the libraries was done on an Illumina HiSeq2000 using paired-end 100 bp reads. Per the source publication's procedure: SOAPnuke was used to process the raw data, with reads discarded if the reads contained adapters or uncalled bases, had a mean Phred below 15, or lacked an exact constant-primer or identifier match. High-quality paired reads were merged with COPE v1.2.5, and unique nucleotide sequences were defined as clonotypes. MiTCR v1.1 was used to align the clonotypes against IMGT TRBV, TRBD and TRBJ reference segments. The analysis included only V-J combinations with a frequency above 0.0001, which together covered roughly 99% of the repertoires. The TCS score was defined as F50 (clonal expansion) divided by E x V (chaos), with BLOSUM62-based TCRdist calculated between CDR3 peptides within each V-J. Welch's t-statistics and random forest reduced fewer than 550 V-J features to 13, which were used in a naive Bayes classifier (R e1071). The raw public data were reprocessed by TCRdb itself: fastp quality trimming at Q25, MiXCR clonotype calling, in-frame beta chains only. Each record represents a unique CDR3 protein, reported with the most common genes and DNA among its rows. These V and J calls rely on TCRdb rather than the paper's analysis. The sample table contains 400,000 to 500,000 distinct CDR3 sequences; only one count was recorded for roughly 14% of them. The ten largest make up approximately 13% of the sample.

Unmatched junction bases come to 5, with V trimmed by 7 bases and J by 1 base. CDR1 and CDR2 (KGHDR, SFDVKD) derive from the germline V gene. Counted from cysteine to phenylalanine, this CDR3 has 15 amino acids. The read is trimmed to its CDR3 DNA, 45 bases read in frame from base 1. Ophthalmopathy patients had moderately to severely active disease, Clinical Activity Score of at least 3, NOSPECS grade of at least 4, and duration under 3 months. Patients with uncontrolled infections, other autoimmune diseases, pregnancy or lactation were excluded. Clinical symptoms, serum thyroxine and TRAb, thyroid ultrasound, and orbital computed tomography formed the basis for the diagnoses. Ficoll-Paque density gradient centrifugation was used to isolate PBMCs from around 9.1 ml of fresh peripheral blood. Total RNA was extracted using Trizol reagent, and RNA quality was assessed on an Agilent 2100 Bioanalyzer.

The receptor's source is a man aged 18 to 29 with Graves' ophthalmopathy. Rearrangement joined TRBV24-1 to TRBJ1-1, with TRBD1 identical over 10 junction bases. Sequenced: blood. The DNA is TGTGCCACCAGGACAGGGGGCTGGGGGAACACTGAAGCTTTCTTT. This is translated as CATRTGGWGNTEAFF.